The present TCR beta chain was sequenced within a study of T cell responses to AZD1222 COVID-19 vaccine. Findings and caveats of the study: Possibly, clonal diversity was underestimated; donors were largely white British and included more females. Dominant at 160-218 and 743-854, vaccine-associated CD4 TCRs also spanned spike.

This clone occurred once. The antigen remains undetermined. Libraries were prepared by immunoSEQ multiplex PCR; TCRdb keeps only in-frame clonotypes and omits some of them. The repertoire holds some 58,000 clones, over 70% seen once, with roughly 14% in the top ten. Germline V gene sequence: CDR1 SGHRS, CDR2 YFSETQ. After removal of 0 bases from V and 1 base from J, the junction contained 2 bases not matched to a gene. There are 15 residues in the CDR3. The sample in question was peripheral blood, obtained on day 0 of AZD1222 vaccination. This rearrangement joins TRBV5-1 to TRBJ2-5, with TRBD2 matching over 8 bases. This receptor was taken from an adult in good health. The CDR3 loop is CASSLATSGQETQYF. In DNA, the CDR3 is TGCGCCAGCAGCTTGGCTACTAGCGGCCAAGAGACCCAGTACTTC.